One sample yielded the 27 T cell receptor beta chains listed below, sequenced in a study of Ad26.COV2.S vaccination and SARS-CoV-2 variants (dated by TCRdb to 2020 to 2022). This specimen's treatment or condition label, per the study, means: over 15 received Ad26.COV2.S at low or high dose, single or two shots; roughly five received placebo; per-sample allocation not given. For vaccine and placebo recipients, repertoires were sequenced using samples collected on day 63 after the first injection. Library method: the immunoSEQ multiplex PCR assay. The clones in this table, taken by TCRdb from immuneACCESS, are in-frame only. Not every clone is retained; where verified, under half of the shortfall comes from an unresolved V gene, and the cause of the rest is unknown. The sample includes roughly 500,000 clones, with roughly 89% observed a single time. Clones ranked in the top ten supply about 13% of the sample.

The starting material was peripheral blood, obtained in a trial of Ad26.COV2.S vaccine versus placebo. All receptors come from a person aged 18-60 years who received the Ad26.COV2.S COVID-19 vaccine or a placebo.

This rearrangement joins TRBV29-1 to TRBJ1-6, with D perhaps matching TRBD1 (6 bases). This CDR3 has 13 residues. The ends were cut back, 4 bases at V and 10 bases at J, with 14 bases in the middle. Germline V gives CDR1 SQVTM, CDR2 ANQGSEA. The CDR3 sequence: CSVGGDNGSPLHF. The CDR3 region has the DNA TGCAGCGTTGGGGGGGACAATGGGTCACCCCTCCACTTT. Based on the CDR3 plus reference TRBV29-1 and TRBJ1-6, the full variable domain is SAVISQKPSRDICQRGTSLTIQCQVDSQVTMMFWYRQQPGQSLTLIATANQGSEATYESGFVIDKFPISRPNLTFSTLTVSNMSPEDSSIYLCSVGGDNGSPLHFGNGTRLTVT.

The V gene is TRBV29-1, the J gene TRBJ2-6, with D possibly being TRBD1 (6 bases). CDR1 is SQVTM and CDR2 is ANQGSEA in the germline V gene. With 4 bases removed from V and 1 base from J, the gap between germline ends came to 20 bases. The CDR3 covers 18 residues. In DNA, the CDR3 is TGCAGCGTTGTGGAGAATGCAGGGGCTTGGTCTGGGGCCAACGTCCTGACTTTC. Translating it yields CSVVENAGAWSGANVLTF.

This chain connects TRBV5-1 to TRBJ2-5, with D tentatively TRBD2 (5 bases). This CDR3 has 14 residues. Germline V CDR1 and CDR2: SGHRS, YFSETQ. Trimming took 0 bases from V and 7 from J, leaving 13 bases between them. CDR3 in amino acids: CASSLEQVGGTQYF. CDR3 nucleotides: TGCGCCAGCAGCTTGGAGCAGGTAGGAGGGACCCAGTACTTC.

The chain is built from TRBV19 and TRBJ2-1; the D gene is possibly TRBD2 (5 bases). V was pared by 3 bases and J by 5 bases, with 8 bases between. There are 13 residues in the CDR3. The germline CDR1 and CDR2 sequences are LNHDA and SQIVND (reference sequence). The DNA for the CDR3 is TGTGCCAGTAGTATCGGGAACCACAATGAGCAGTTCTTC. Its protein product is CASSIGNHNEQFF.

V is TRBV5-6 and J is TRBJ2-5, with a weak D call TRBD1 (6 bases). CDR1 SGHDT and CDR2 YYEEEE come from the germline V gene. The V end was cut by 5 bases, the J end by 2 bases, with 19 bases between. This CDR3 has 16 amino acids. The CDR3 DNA reads TGTGCCAGCAGATATTGGATGGACAGCGGACAAGAGACCCAGTACTTC. Amino acid sequence: CASRYWMDSGQETQYF.

The chain combines TRBV29-1 with TRBJ2-1, with 11 bases aligning to TRBD2. Germline V gene lookup returns CDR1 SQVTM and CDR2 ANQGSEA. V gave up 5 bases and J gave up 8 bases; unmatched junction bases: 14. The CDR3 runs 16 residues. The CDR3 spells CSVTLRTSGFGDEQFF. For the CDR3, the DNA is TGCAGCGTTACCCTCCGGACTAGCGGGTTTGGGGATGAGCAGTTCTTC.

V usage is TRBV7-9 and J usage is TRBJ2-1; D might be TRBD1 or TRBD2, each matching 5 bases. Germline V gives CDR1 SEHNR, CDR2 FQNEAQ (reference sequence). The CDR3 contains 16 residues. The V and J ends lost 2 bases and 5 bases respectively, with 16 bases between them. This CDR3 reads CASSLWGRRTHNEQFF. CDR3 nucleotides: TGTGCCAGCAGCTTATGGGGGAGACGGACACACAATGAGCAGTTCTTC.

As regards this clone: Other DNA sequences in this sample translate to the same CDR3. This chain joins TRBV9 and TRBJ2-1; a possible D gene is TRBD2 (5 bases). This CDR3 has 14 amino acids. Germline V gene lookup returns CDR1 SGDLS and CDR2 YYNGEE. V shed 2 bases and J shed 1 base, with 7 bases lying between them. The CDR3 loop reads CASSVSASYNEQFF. CDR3 nucleotide sequence: TGTGCCAGCAGCGTTAGCGCTTCCTACAATGAGCAGTTCTTC.

The rearrangement links TRBV28 to TRBJ1-2; D gene unclear. The V end lost 2 bases, the J end lost 7 bases, and 8 bases lay between the germline ends. The germline CDR1 and CDR2 sequences are MDHEN and SYDVKM. The CDR3 contains 12 residues. The CDR3: CASSLGLVGYTF. The CDR3 coding sequence is TGTGCCAGCAGTTTAGGGCTCGTTGGCTACACCTTC.

V is TRBV24-1 and J is TRBJ2-2; a weak D match, TRBD2 (7 bases). The germline CDR1 and CDR2 sequences are KGHDR and SFDVKD. This CDR3 spans 18 amino acids. V was shortened by 1 base and J by 6 bases, with 20 bases between the two germline ends. CDR3 amino acids: CATSDLGGGGGAAGELFF. The CDR3 nucleotides read TGTGCCACCAGTGATTTAGGTGGGGGAGGGGGAGCCGCCGGGGAGCTGTTTTTT.

This chain links TRBV13 with TRBJ1-1, with D unclear. The germline CDR1 and CDR2 sequences are PRHDT and FYEKMQ (reference sequence). The CDR3 length is 12 residues. V was shortened by 8 bases and J by 5 bases, with 12 bases between the two germline ends. The CDR3 protein is CASADSGTEAFF. The CDR3 nucleotides are TGTGCCAGCGCGGATAGTGGGACTGAAGCTTTCTTT.

The V and J genes are TRBV27 and TRBJ2-2, with 7 positions matching TRBD1. V gave up 6 bases and J gave up 4 bases; unmatched junction bases: 8. From germline, CDR1 is MNHEY and CDR2 SMNVEV (reference sequence). The CDR3 covers 15 residues. The CDR3 DNA follows: TGTGCCAGCAGACCACAGGGGTTGGCCACCGGGGAGCTGTTTTTT. This sequence encodes CASRPQGLATGELFF.

The rearrangement uses TRBV30 and TRBJ1-4, with 9 bases matching TRBD1. The V and J ends lost 0 bases and 6 bases, in that order; junction bases with no gene match: 20. CDR1 is GTSNPN and CDR2 is SVGIG in the germline V gene (reference sequence). This CDR3 contains 20 residues. CDR3 DNA: TGTGCCTGGAGTGTGGGGACAGGGACAACAAGGAGGCGCTTTTATGAAAAACTGTTTTTT. Translation: CAWSVGTGTTRRRFYEKLFF. The complete variable domain, with remaining parts taken from reference TRBV30 and TRBJ1-4, reads SQTIHQWPATLVQPVGSPLSLECTVEGTSNPNLYWYRQAAGRGLQLLFYSVGIGQISSEVPQNLSASRPQDRQFILSSKKLLLSDSGFYLCAWSVGTGTTRRRFYEKLFFGSGTQLSVL.

The chain recombines TRBV28 with TRBJ2-1; no clear D. Trimming removed 5 bases from V and 3 bases from J, with 11 bases in between. CDR3 length: 14 residues. Germline V gene lookup returns CDR1 MDHEN and CDR2 SYDVKM. CDR3 DNA sequence: TGTGCCAGCAGTCCCCACCTGATCTACAATGAGCAGTTCTTC. It yields the protein CASSPHLIYNEQFF.

The chain has TRBV27 and TRBJ1-2; D gene unclear. CDR3 size: 15 residues. CDR1 MNHEY and CDR2 SMNVEV come from the germline V gene (reference sequence). Trimming cost V 4 bases and J 4 bases, with 16 bases left between them. CDR3 DNA: TGTGCCAGCAGTTCGCAGTATAGCGTCGGCTATGGCTACACCTTC. Translating it yields CASSSQYSVGYGYTF.

This chain links TRBV28 with TRBJ1-1, with D unresolved. V was pared by 1 base and J by 7 bases, with 13 bases between. Germline V gene data show CDR1 as MDHEN and CDR2 as SYDVKM. This CDR3 spans 14 amino acids. The CDR3 nucleotides are TGTGCCAGCAGTTTATCGAACAAATGGGGTGAAGCTTTCTTT. Translating it yields CASSLSNKWGEAFF.

The chain links TRBV11-3 to TRBJ2-1; no firm D call. Germline CDR1 SGHNT, CDR2 YENEEA. CDR3 length: 15 amino acids. The ends were cut back, 0 bases at V and 9 bases at J, with 15 bases in the middle. The CDR3 nucleotides are TGTGCCAGCAGCTTAGACCCTCTACCGACTGTTGAGCAGTTCTTC. Amino acids: CASSLDPLPTVEQFF.

This clone has just one count. The V gene is TRBV15, the J gene TRBJ2-1, with 8 bases matching TRBD2. With 0 bases clipped from V and 6 bases from J, the junction kept 4 bases outside the gene matches. Per the germline V gene, CDR1 is LNHNV and CDR2 is YYDKDF (reference sequence). The CDR3 totals 15 residues. Here the CDR3 reads CATSREGTRFNEQFF. CDR3 bases: TGTGCCACCAGCAGAGAGGGGACTAGGTTCAATGAGCAGTTCTTC.

V usage is TRBV5-6 and J usage is TRBJ1-1; D gene ambiguous. The CDR3 has 16 residues. The ends were cut back, 4 bases at V and 6 bases at J, with 22 bases in the middle. The V gene's germline CDR1 is SGHDT and CDR2 YYEEEE. CDR3: CASSPPSSGVVSEAFF. In nucleotides, the CDR3 is TGTGCCAGCAGCCCACCATCCAGTGGGGTGGTTTCTGAAGCTTTCTTT.

This chain links TRBV28 with TRBJ2-5, with D unresolved. Germline V gene sequence: CDR1 MDHEN, CDR2 SYDVKM. The CDR3 sequence is 12 residues long. The V end was cut by 3 bases, the J end by 3 bases, with 5 bases between. The CDR3 spells CASSFSKETQYF. DNA for the CDR3: TGTGCCAGCAGTTTTTCCAAAGAGACCCAGTACTTC.

The gene calls are TRBV5-1 and TRBJ1-4; maybe TRBD1 (6 bases). Germline CDR1 SGHRS, CDR2 YFSETQ. CDR3 length: 14 amino acids. Trimming shortened V by 4 bases and J by 2 bases, and 9 bases separated the two germline ends. The CDR3 DNA reads as TGCGCCAGCAGCACAGGGTGGACTAATGAAAAACTGTTTTTT. Its protein is CASSTGWTNEKLFF.

The chain recombines TRBV30 with TRBJ2-5; TRBD1 or TRBD2 may be the D gene (5 bases each). The CDR3 totals 15 residues. V lost 1 base to trimming and J lost 5 bases, with 17 bases between them. Germline V gene lookup returns CDR1 GTSNPN and CDR2 SVGIG (reference sequence). The CDR3 region is CAWSGGSTGGETQYF. CDR3 nucleotides: TGTGCCTGGAGTGGTGGGAGTACAGGTGGGGAGACCCAGTACTTC.

In this sample, this clone turned up a few times. The same CDR3 is also encoded by other DNA sequences in this sample. This CDR3 is CASSLGGSSYNEQFF. Written as DNA, the CDR3 is TGTGCCAGCAGCCTCGGGGGCAGCTCCTACAATGAGCAGTTCTTC. This chain uses TRBV5-4 with TRBJ2-1; D is possibly TRBD1 or TRBD2 (6 bases each). CDR3 length equals 15 residues. Between the trimmed V and J ends, which lost 4 bases and 0 bases, there was a span of 11 bases. In germline, CDR1 is SGHNT, CDR2 YYREEE (reference sequence).

The chain has TRBV18 and TRBJ2-6; D is undetermined. V lost 3 bases, J lost 2 bases, and 11 bases lay in between. This CDR3 contains 16 residues. CDR1 is KGHSH, CDR2 LQKENI, per germline. CDR3 sequence: CASSPPLPAGANVLTF. DNA of the CDR3: TGTGCCAGCTCACCGCCGCTGCCGGCTGGGGCCAACGTCCTGACTTTC. The entire variable domain, with the rest obtained from reference TRBV18 and TRBJ2-6, is as follows: NAGVMQNPRHLVRRRGQEARLRCSPMKGHSHVYWYRQLPEEGLKFMVYLQKENIIDESGMPKERFSAEFPKEGPSILRIQQVVRGDSAAYFCASSPPLPAGANVLTFGAGSRLTVL.

The J gene is TRBJ2-7, the V gene TRBV12-5; D not certain. Trimming pared 5 bases from V and 4 bases from J, leaving 18 bases between. Germline values: CDR1 LGHNT, CDR2 FRNRAP. CDR3 length equals 15 residues. This CDR3 is CASGNRRTGQYEQYF. CDR3 bases: TGTGCTAGTGGTAACAGACGGACGGGTCAATACGAGCAGTACTTC.

The chain couples TRBV28 to TRBJ1-5, with 8 bases aligning to TRBD1. The V and J ends lost 6 bases and 3 bases, in that order; junction bases with no gene match: 10. The CDR3 consists of 16 residues. The V gene's germline CDR1 is MDHEN and CDR2 SYDVKM. The CDR3 DNA follows: TGTGCCAGCAGCCGAAGACCGGGACAGGTCAATCAGCCCCAGCATTTT. This sequence encodes CASSRRPGQVNQPQHF.

This rearrangement joins TRBV27 to TRBJ2-7; 11 bases line up with TRBD2. Trimming at V came to 4 bases and at J to 2 bases, leaving 4 bases not matched to a gene. From germline, CDR1 is MNHEY and CDR2 SMNVEV (reference sequence). The CDR3 extends over 15 amino acids. CDR3 DNA: TGTGCCAGCAGTTCCGTAGCGGGAGGGCCCTACGAGCAGTACTTC. This sequence encodes CASSSVAGGPYEQYF.